Listed below are T cell receptor beta chains from one sample, sequenced in a study of cytomegalovirus exposure and HLA in healthy donors. Assay used: immunoSEQ multiplex PCR; TCRdb lists only in-frame clones, some missing. The sample contains about 200,000 clones, 75% to 90% of which appear only once. Sequencing was done on a sample of PBMCs. These TCRs come from a woman in her forties in good health and CMV-seronegative. CDR3s leave out the opening cysteine and the closing phenylalanine or tryptophan. Fields, in order: J gene, V gene, clone size, CDR3 protein. Size values are once, few and many counts, or a class for expanded clones, and some rows have none.

TRBJ2-7 | TRBV6-5 | - | ASSYSPQGYEQY
TRBJ1-2 | TRBV18 | - | ASSPLQGIEGYT
TRBJ1-2 | TRBV5-1 | - | ASRRGTTEIYGYT
TRBJ1-2 | TRBV9 | - | ASSGHGTGASYGYT
TRBJ1-2 | TRBV7-9 | few | ASSSGQGYGYT
TRBJ2-1 | TRBV19 | once | ASRTSPGLYNEQF
TRBJ1-1 | TRBV19 | once | ASSMAGRGNTEAF
TRBJ2-2 | TRBV19 | - | ASSTLAGGPGELF
TRBJ1-1 | TRBV9 | - | ASSVTGGNTEAF
TRBJ1-3 | TRBV29-1 | - | SVESGHSGNTIY
TRBJ2-1 | TRBV4-2 | few | ASSQGGTGGDNEQF
TRBJ2-7 | TRBV7-9 | - | ASSPVGRIPYEQY
TRBJ1-5 | TRBV6-5 | once | ASSYTTGSDQPQH
TRBJ1-1 | TRBV6-5 | - | ASSQTGGLRAF
TRBJ2-7 | TRBV4-1 | few | ASSQEGAGAREQY
TRBJ2-1 | TRBV19 | - | ASSILIQANEQF
TRBJ1-3 | TRBV18 | - | ASSPTGDTGNTIY
TRBJ1-4 | TRBV2 | once | ASSDDSYRANEKLF
TRBJ2-1 | TRBV30 | - | AWSTSYYNEQF
TRBJ1-2 | TRBV4-1 | - | ASSHASGSGYT
TRBJ2-5 | TRBV7-9 | - | ASSQWTRQETQY
TRBJ2-1 | TRBV14 | - | ASSQPSTVPYNEQF
TRBJ1-4 | TRBV28 | - | ASSSNRLGAPTNEKLF
TRBJ2-7 | TRBV28 | - | ASIPIGGTSYEQY
TRBJ2-1 | TRBV6-4 | few | ASSDSASGFNEQF
TRBJ2-3 | TRBV5-1 | - | ASSLILAGTDTQY
TRBJ1-2 | TRBV6-5 | once | ASSYKSRTGGYT
TRBJ2-7 | TRBV15 | once | ATSRDGLSGSEQY
TRBJ1-1 | TRBV15 | - | ATSREATGNTEAF
TRBJ2-7 | TRBV5-8 | - | ASRPRGQGFYEQY
TRBJ1-5 | TRBV2 | - | ASSDMTGVNQPQH
TRBJ2-2 | TRBV10-1 | - | ASSESIFASGRKTELF
TRBJ2-7 | TRBV10-2 | - | ASSEDGRKSYEQY
TRBJ1-2 | TRBV2 | few | ASSIQGNRNYGYT
TRBJ2-3 | TRBV29-1 | - | SVLESTDTQY
TRBJ1-2 | TRBV27 | - | ASSSTGGSGYT
TRBJ1-1 | TRBV28 | - | ASSLGQAEAF
TRBJ2-1 | TRBV7-9 | - | ASSLWTGGKDEQF
TRBJ2-7 | TRBV10-2 | - | ASSELYLGRASYEQY
TRBJ1-4 | TRBV6-5 | few | ASSLDRGNEKLF
TRBJ2-7 | TRBV9 | once | ASSSSGSAYEQY
TRBJ2-1 | TRBV27 | - | ASSLAVYNEQF
TRBJ1-3 | TRBV19 | - | ASSKEGDSGNTIY
TRBJ1-3 | TRBV5-6 | once | ASSPWERGNTIY
TRBJ2-5 | TRBV5-4 | - | ASSIDAGETQY
TRBJ2-5 | TRBV11-2 | once | ASSYTTGLQETQY
TRBJ2-7 | TRBV10-2 | - | ASSDGAGYYEQY
TRBJ2-3 | TRBV29-1 | - | SVDQAASTDTQY
TRBJ2-7 | TRBV27 | - | ASSLHSTSHEQY
TRBJ2-2 | TRBV29-1 | few | SVIGLAGELF
TRBJ1-2 | TRBV5-5 | - | ASSTRRTAYGYT
TRBJ2-1 | TRBV18 | - | ASSPPGLAVSEQF
TRBJ2-7 | TRBV30 | - | AWSGYSGTGVFVHYEQY
TRBJ1-3 | TRBV18 | - | ASSLGGKTGNTIY
TRBJ1-4 | TRBV19 | - | ASRTSGTGGEKLF